The T cell receptor (beta chain) described here comes from a study of shared clonotypes between healthy human individuals. As for the study in general: Those who served as donors were a couple of women and three men between the ages of 18 and 49. General study results and limits: Clonotypes that were shared across a handful of donors made up about 4.5% of naive CD4 clonotypes. Researchers found naive subsets generally carried larger estimated richness than memory subsets.

This CDR3 has 14 residues. V lost 7 bases, J lost 2 bases, and 8 bases stayed unmatched. The germline V gene encodes CDR1 MNHEY and CDR2 SVGAGI. Researchers ran the assay at a deep level. Produced via immunoSEQ multiplex PCR; TCRdb's table is partial and in-frame only. This sample yields about 2.3 million clones, of which more than 85% are seen a single time; roughly 0.36% belongs to the top ten. Comment on this clone: Its antigen is currently unknown.

Input material: naive CD4+ T cells from PBMCs. Subset in this sample: CD45RA+ positively selected. The receptor was isolated from a man aged 18 to 30 in good health. Some clones in this sample may be carry-over from other donors' samples. This chain uses TRBV6-5 with TRBJ2-7, with 7 bases matching TRBD1. The CDR3 DNA reads TGTGCCAGCAACCGACAGGGTTACACCTACGAGCAGTACTTC. Encoded protein: CASNRQGYTYEQYF.